Presented here are 26 T cell receptor beta chains from one specimen sequenced in a study of blood T cells in healthy people across ages. PCR was performed a second time for roughly 7 to 11 cycles using a sample-barcoded 5' primer and a J-beta primer mix. TCRdb re-analysed the 5' RACE reads in MiXCR, keeping a single row per CDR3 protein. The sample yields about 720,000 distinct CDR3 sequences, about 25% seen once. These records were also assigned to another study, of T cells of mothers and their children.

Sequencing was performed on blood. The receptors here all came from a boy aged 5-17 years in good health.

The V call is TRBV7-8, the J call TRBJ2-2; D unclear. Trimming took 2 bases from V and 1 from J, leaving 5 bases between them. Germline values: CDR1 SGHVS, CDR2 FQNEAQ. The CDR3 totals 14 residues. The DNA of the CDR3 is TGTGCCAGCAGCTTACCTCTGAACACCGGGGAGCTGTTTTTT. Protein: CASSLPLNTGELFF.

The chain joins TRBV29-1 to TRBJ2-1, with 10 positions matching TRBD2. V was clipped by 7 bases and J by 7 bases; unmatched bases: 7. Germline values: CDR1 SQVTM, CDR2 ANQGSEA. The CDR3 runs to 13 residues. The CDR3 bases are TGCAGCGCCAAGCGGGAGGGAAAGAATGAGCAGTTCTTC. It is translated as CSAKREGKNEQFF.

This clonotype was counted only a few times. The chain has TRBV20-1 and TRBJ2-1, with D unclear. The CDR3 length is 14 residues. With 4 bases removed from V and 0 bases from J, the gap between germline ends came to 10 bases. The germline gives CDR1 DFQATT, CDR2 SNEGSKA (reference sequence). The CDR3 region has the DNA TGCAGTGCTAAGCCTAGAAGCTCCTACAATGAGCAGTTCTTC. It is translated as CSAKPRSSYNEQFF.

This clonotype came up a few times. V gene TRBV14 combines with J gene TRBJ2-5, with 8 nucleotides matching TRBD2. The CDR3 spans 14 residues. The germline CDR1 and CDR2 sequences are SGHDN and FVKESK. Trimming removed 4 bases from V and 3 bases from J; junction bases left unmatched: 4. This CDR3 is CASSPELAEETQYF. As DNA, the CDR3 is TGTGCCAGCAGCCCAGAACTAGCGGAAGAGACCCAGTACTTC.

This clonotype was counted between two and nine times. The rearrangement joins TRBV6-1 to TRBJ2-1; no clear D gene. Germline V lookup: CDR1 MNHNS, CDR2 SASEGT. The CDR3 totals 14 residues. Trimming took 1 base from V and 4 from J, leaving 8 bases between them. CDR3 loop: CASSEDPRYNEQFF. The CDR3 nucleotides read TGTGCCAGCAGTGAAGATCCGCGGTACAATGAGCAGTTCTTC.

This clonotype was counted between two and nine times. The rearrangement uses TRBV6-5 and TRBJ2-5, with TRBD1 identical over 7 bases. V lost 6 bases, J lost 4 bases, and 11 bases stayed unmatched. Germline V CDR1 and CDR2: MNHEY, SVGAGI. The CDR3 length is 15 residues. The CDR3 protein is CASRHRDSGGETQYF. CDR3 DNA: TGTGCCAGCAGACACCGGGACAGTGGTGGAGAGACCCAGTACTTC.

This clonotype was detected only a few times. The V and J genes are TRBV3-1 and TRBJ2-7, with D possibly being TRBD2 (6 bases). Germline V lookup: CDR1 LGHDT, CDR2 YNNKEL (reference sequence). Trimming cost V 1 base and J 2 bases, with 9 bases left between them. This CDR3 has 14 amino acids. In nucleotides, the CDR3 is TGTGCCAGCAGCCAAGTCGGGACTCCCTACGAGCAGTACTTC. Protein product: CASSQVGTPYEQYF.

This clonotype was seen more than once but under ten times. The CDR3 region is CASSEGGPSDTQYF. For the CDR3, the DNA is TGCGCCAGCAGTGAGGGAGGGCCGTCAGATACGCAGTATTTT. This chain links TRBV4-3 with TRBJ2-3; TRBD2 aligns across 7 bases. The CDR3 has 14 amino acids. V dropped 6 bases and J dropped 4; count of bases not matched to a gene: 7. Looked up from germline, CDR1 is LGHNA and CDR2 is YSLEER.

V and J are TRBV6-1 and TRBJ2-7, with D perhaps TRBD2 (6 bases). Trimming took 6 bases from V and 0 from J, leaving 18 bases between them. CDR1 MNHNS and CDR2 SASEGT come from the germline V gene. This CDR3 comprises 16 residues. The CDR3, as DNA: TGTGCCAGCAGCAACAAGGTAGCGGAGAGCTCCTACGAGCAGTACTTC. Its translation is CASSNKVAESSYEQYF.

The genes are TRBV10-3 and TRBJ2-5; 9 nucleotides line up with TRBD1. With the DNA end fitting TRBJ2-7 better, the J assignment may be wrong. This CDR3 region has 15 residues. Germline V gene sequence: CDR1 ENHRY, CDR2 SYGVKD. The CDR3 is CAISVGTGPFYEQYF. The DNA of the CDR3 is TGTGCCATCAGTGTAGGGACAGGGCCCTTCTACGAGCAGTACTTC.

About this clonotype: It is likely a read error, because the conserved phenylalanine at the end of the CDR3 is missing. The J gene is TRBJ2-4, the V gene TRBV11-2; the D is unclear. This CDR3 comprises 14 residues. V was shortened by 5 bases and J by 1 base, with 9 bases between the two germline ends. Germline CDR1 SGHAT, CDR2 FQNNGV. The CDR3 loop is CASSQTLAKNIQYL. CDR3 DNA: TGTGCCAGCAGCCAGACTCTGGCCAAAAACATTCAGTACCTC.

This clonotype has a handful of counts. The rearrangement uses TRBV12-3 or TRBV12-4 and TRBJ2-1, with a possible D match to TRBD2 (5 bases). There are 15 residues in the CDR3. The ends were cut back, 2 bases at V and 6 bases at J, with 14 bases in the middle. CDR3 sequence: CASSLTGKGGNEQFF. For the CDR3, the DNA is TGTGCCAGCAGTTTAACGGGAAAAGGAGGCAATGAGCAGTTCTTC.

This clonotype was seen a single time. The chain has TRBV28 and TRBJ2-3, with 7 bases lining up with TRBD1. The CDR3 extends over 14 amino acids. The germline V gene encodes CDR1 MDHEN and CDR2 SYDVKM. V dropped 9 bases and J dropped 5; count of bases not matched to a gene: 11. CDR3 in amino acids: CASRDSLGGDTQYF. DNA for the CDR3: TGTGCCAGTAGGGACAGCTTAGGCGGAGATACGCAGTATTTT.

CDR3 residues: CASSYRGAITGYTF. CDR3 nucleotides: TGTGCCAGCAGTTACCGGGGGGCGATCACTGGCTACACCTTC. This chain joins TRBV6-2 or TRBV6-3 and TRBJ1-2; possibly TRBD1 for D (6 bases). Germline V gene lookup returns CDR1 MNHEY and CDR2 SVGEGT. The CDR3 length is 14 residues. The V end lost 2 bases, the J end lost 7 bases, and 14 bases lay between the germline ends.

The sample holds a few counts of this clonotype. This chain uses TRBV12-3 or TRBV12-4 with TRBJ1-5; D unresolved. The CDR3 is 16 residues long. The V and J ends lost 2 bases and 5 bases respectively, with 16 bases between them. This chain's CDR3 is CASSLSAGLGYQPQHF. CDR3 sequence (DNA): TGTGCCAGCAGTTTATCTGCGGGTTTGGGGTATCAGCCCCAGCATTTT.

The chain links TRBV10-2 to TRBJ1-2, with D perhaps TRBD1 (6 bases). CDR1 is WSHSY and CDR2 is SAAADI in the germline V gene. This CDR3 is built from 14 residues. V lost 6 bases to trimming and J lost 3 bases, with 14 bases between them. The CDR3 DNA follows: TGCGCCAGCAGCCCGGACAGTATCGACTATGGCTACACCTTC. It yields the protein CASSPDSIDYGYTF.

This clonotype was found a few times. The V and J genes are TRBV29-1 and TRBJ2-3; 12 nucleotides match TRBD1. V lost 7 bases to trimming and J lost 5 bases; unmatched junction nucleotides: 10. From germline, CDR1 is SQVTM and CDR2 ANQGSEA. The CDR3 is made up of 15 amino acids. The CDR3 bases are TGCAGCGCTAGGACGGGACAGGGGGCAGGAGATACGCAGTATTTT. Protein product: CSARTGQGAGDTQYF.

This chain links TRBV2 with TRBJ2-7; D not resolved. V was shortened by 4 bases and J by 7 bases, with 11 bases between the two germline ends. The CDR3 has 12 amino acids. Germline lookup yields CDR1 SNHLY and CDR2 FYNNEI. Written as DNA, the CDR3 is TGTGCCAGCAGTGGGCAGTCTTGGGAGCAGTACTTC. Encoded protein: CASSGQSWEQYF.

This clonotype was recorded a few times. The chain combines TRBV2 with TRBJ2-7; maybe TRBD2 (7 bases). CDR3 size: 16 residues. The V end lost 2 bases, the J end lost 0 bases, and 14 bases lay between the germline ends. Germline V CDR1 and CDR2: SNHLY, FYNNEI. In DNA, the CDR3 is TGTGCCAGCAGTGAACAGGGGCGGGGGTTCTCCTACGAGCAGTACTTC. Residues: CASSEQGRGFSYEQYF.

CDR3 nucleotide sequence: TGTGCCAGCAGCTTGATGGGACAGGGGGACGAGCAGTACTTC. This encodes CASSLMGQGDEQYF. This sequence joins TRBV5-8 and TRBJ2-7, with 11 bases lining up with TRBD1. Germline lookup yields CDR1 SGHTS and CDR2 YDEGEE. This CDR3 is built from 14 residues. The trim removed 1 base at V and 5 bases at J, leaving 2 bases unmatched.

The V and J genes are TRBV7-3 and TRBJ2-7; 8 bases are shared with TRBD1. The CDR3 totals 15 residues. V was pared by 2 bases and J by 3 bases, with 6 bases of the junction left unmatched. Germline V gene data show CDR1 as SGHTA and CDR2 as FQGTGA. The CDR3 loop is CASSLGQGSGYEQYF. The DNA for the CDR3 is TGTGCCAGCAGCTTAGGACAGGGATCGGGCTACGAGCAGTACTTC.

This clonotype occurred a few times. The chain recombines TRBV7-3 with TRBJ2-5, with a possible D match to TRBD1 (8 bases). The CDR3 extends over 14 amino acids. Germline CDR1 SGHTA, CDR2 FQGTGA. Trimming took 3 bases from V and 5 from J, leaving 13 bases between them. The chain's CDR3 is CASSFKRDRETQYF. The CDR3 DNA sequence: TGTGCCAGCAGCTTTAAGCGGGACAGGGAGACCCAGTACTTC. Based on the CDR3 plus reference TRBV7-3 and TRBJ2-5, the full variable domain is GAGVSQTPSNKVTEKGKYVELRCDPISGHTALYWYRQSLGQGPEFLIYFQGTGAADDSGLPNDRFFAVRPEGSVSTLKIQRTERGDSAVYLCASSFKRDRETQYFGPGTRLLVL.

J is TRBJ2-5 and V is TRBV5-1, with D perhaps TRBD1 (5 bases). V was trimmed by 1 base and J by 5 bases, leaving 15 bases between them. The CDR3 is 15 residues long. Germline CDR1 and CDR2: SGHRS and YFSETQ. CDR3 amino acids: CASSLMFQGGETQYF. CDR3 DNA sequence: TGCGCCAGCAGCTTGATGTTCCAGGGTGGGGAGACCCAGTACTTC.

This clonotype was detected only a few times. This rearrangement joins TRBV29-1 to TRBJ2-5; the D gene is possibly TRBD2 (6 bases). CDR3 length: 13 residues. Trimming shortened V by 7 bases and J by 3 bases, and 15 bases separated the two germline ends. Germline CDR1 reads SQVTM; CDR2 reads ANQGSEA. This chain's CDR3 is CSGGQTREETQYF. Here the CDR3 DNA reads TGCAGCGGGGGCCAGACTAGAGAAGAGACCCAGTACTTC.

This chain links TRBV5-1 with TRBJ2-5; TRBD2 agrees at 9 bases. Germline CDR1 is SGHRS and CDR2 is YFSETQ. The CDR3 extends over 19 amino acids. Unmatched junction bases numbered 13, after V lost 0 bases and J lost 1 base. CDR3 DNA sequence: TGCGCCAGCAGCTTGGCCGGGGGACTAGCTACGTGGGGCCAAGAGACCCAGTACTTC. It yields the protein CASSLAGGLATWGQETQYF.

This clonotype was found a few times. The rearrangement joins TRBV5-1 to TRBJ2-3; D is possibly TRBD1 (6 bases). This CDR3 region has 15 residues. Between the trimmed V and J ends, which lost 4 bases and 5 bases, there was a span of 17 bases. Germline V gene lookup returns CDR1 SGHRS and CDR2 YFSETQ. The CDR3 coding sequence is TGCGCCAGCAGCCCGGTTGGGGGCCGTGGAGATACGCAGTATTTT. Translating gives CASSPVGGRGDTQYF.